A selection of T cell receptor beta chains follows, all from one sample in a study of cytomegalovirus exposure and HLA in healthy donors. Here immunoSEQ multiplex PCR was the method, and the copy in TCRdb shows in-frame clones only, minus some. The profile shows about 190,000 clones, roughly 77% of them singletons. Sequences were obtained from PBMCs. The receptors were gathered from a woman aged 45-59 years in good health and CMV-seronegative. The conserved cysteine and the conserved F or W are not part of the CDR3 here. Each record gives: V gene, CDR3 length, CDR3 protein.

V gene: TRBV29-1
CDR3 length: 9
CDR3 protein: SVGSGETQY

V gene: TRBV5-1
CDR3 length: 12
CDR3 protein: ASSLGSGDYEQY

V gene: TRBV27
CDR3 length: 14
CDR3 protein: ASSLDRDPLNNEQF

V gene: TRBV5-1
CDR3 length: 13
CDR3 protein: ASSQGTATNEKLF

V gene: TRBV28
CDR3 length: 14
CDR3 protein: ASTLRGSPRVDTIY

V gene: TRBV5-5
CDR3 length: 13
CDR3 protein: ASSIQGLEFYGYT

V gene: TRBV5-1
CDR3 length: 12
CDR3 protein: ASSIGTKNTEAF

V gene: TRBV18
CDR3 length: 14
CDR3 protein: ASSPGLGVGAYEQY

V gene: TRBV5-1
CDR3 length: 13
CDR3 protein: ASSWRVGGNTEAF

V gene: TRBV18
CDR3 length: 10
CDR3 protein: ASSPRENEQF

V gene: TRBV10-3
CDR3 length: 13
CDR3 protein: AISSGSGGTNEQF

V gene: TRBV5-6
CDR3 length: 12
CDR3 protein: ASSQGQGMKPQH

V gene: TRBV28
CDR3 length: 12
CDR3 protein: ASTRRGISYEQY

V gene: TRBV7-9
CDR3 length: 12
CDR3 protein: SSSFPGTGSGYT

V gene: TRBV2
CDR3 length: 11
CDR3 protein: ASSEGLAQGQY

V gene: TRBV4-3
CDR3 length: 13
CDR3 protein: ASSQSGTGSQPQH

V gene: TRBV10-3
CDR3 length: 11
CDR3 protein: AITLEGWTEAF

V gene: TRBV29-1
CDR3 length: 10
CDR3 protein: SVGTGGDIQY

V gene: TRBV7-2
CDR3 length: 11
CDR3 protein: ASRRLPVDTQY

V gene: TRBV5-8
CDR3 length: 14
CDR3 protein: ASSLGTGPQGPEAF

V gene: TRBV29-1
CDR3 length: 11
CDR3 protein: SVSGGARNEQF

V gene: TRBV7-2
CDR3 length: 13
CDR3 protein: ASSLIRDTIYGYT

V gene: TRBV9
CDR3 length: 11
CDR3 protein: ASSKGGAGELF

V gene: TRBV19
CDR3 length: 13
CDR3 protein: ASSRGAGDGYGYT

V gene: TRBV7-2
CDR3 length: 12
CDR3 protein: ASSYWTGNTEAF

V gene: TRBV7-2
CDR3 length: 16
CDR3 protein: ASSLGSLGTGLGNEQF

V gene: TRBV5-1
CDR3 length: 10
CDR3 protein: ASSYGTTEAF

V gene: TRBV7-2
CDR3 length: 11
CDR3 protein: ASSATGGAEAF

V gene: TRBV7-6
CDR3 length: 13
CDR3 protein: ASSLDTGRGTEAF

V gene: TRBV28
CDR3 length: 13
CDR3 protein: ASSLFNAGGLGYT

V gene: TRBV7-6
CDR3 length: 15
CDR3 protein: ASSSLSGSGGVNEQF

V gene: TRBV5-5
CDR3 length: 14
CDR3 protein: ASSLVPFGQGNGYT

V gene: TRBV5-5
CDR3 length: 14
CDR3 protein: ASSFGLTGGKPEAF

V gene: TRBV5-4
CDR3 length: 13
CDR3 protein: ASSAGQGANYGYT

V gene: TRBV5-4
CDR3 length: 12
CDR3 protein: ASSLGLGGQPQH